Shown below are 29 T cell receptor beta chains from a single sample sequenced in a study of shared clonotypes between healthy human individuals (dated by TCRdb to 2019 to 2021). Preparation of the library involved the immunoSEQ multiplex PCR assay. As stored in TCRdb, this immuneACCESS dataset retains in-frame rearrangements with V and J assigned. A fraction of the clones does not appear; measured against another copy, unresolved V genes explain less than half of the discrepancy, and the remainder lacks a known reason. The sample yields roughly 2,300,000 clones; just under 95% were counted once. Clones ranked in the top ten supply roughly 0.34% of the sample. Sequenced: naive CD4+ T cells from PBMCs. Per the publication, the cell subset or site label means: CD45RA+ positively selected. The receptors were gathered from a man in his late teens or twenties in good health. Some clones in this sample may be carry-over from other donors' samples.

The chain uses TRBV28 and TRBJ1-1, with D possibly TRBD1 on 5 matching bases. Trimming took 6 bases from V and 4 from J, leaving 18 bases between them. Germline V gives CDR1 MDHEN, CDR2 SYDVKM. The CDR3 is 15 residues long. CDR3: CASSPTSPGVTEAFF. CDR3 coding DNA: TGTGCCAGCAGCCCCACCTCCCCGGGGGTCACTGAAGCTTTCTTT.

This chain joins TRBV18 and TRBJ1-2, with 10 bases lining up with TRBD1. In germline, CDR1 is KGHSH, CDR2 LQKENI. V shed 5 bases, J shed 7 bases, and the junction held 10 bases outside the gene matches. This CDR3 is 15 amino acids long. This CDR3 reads CASSFDRGRGSGYTF. The DNA of the CDR3 is TGTGCCAGCTCATTCGACAGGGGGCGAGGAAGTGGCTACACCTTC.

The chain couples TRBV6-1 to TRBJ1-1; D possibly corresponds to TRBD1 (6 bases). Trimming pared 6 bases from V and 4 bases from J, leaving 12 bases between. Germline loops: CDR1 MNHNS, CDR2 SASEGT. The CDR3 has 13 residues. The CDR3 DNA sequence: TGTGCCAGCAGGATAACAGGGACCACTGAAGCTTTCTTT. It yields the protein CASRITGTTEAFF.

The rearrangement links TRBV4-2 to TRBJ2-7; D not certain. The CDR3 extends over 13 amino acids. V shed 1 base and J shed 5 bases, with 9 bases lying between them. Germline CDR1 LGHNA, CDR2 YNFKEQ. The CDR3 DNA is TGTGCCAGCAGCCAAGGTTACCCGAACGAGCAGTACTTC. Translating gives CASSQGYPNEQYF.

The chain combines TRBV9 with TRBJ1-6; D not certain. The V end was cut by 5 bases, the J end by 10 bases, with 13 bases between. Germline CDR1 and CDR2: SGDLS and YYNGEE. The CDR3 loop spans 13 amino acids. This chain's CDR3 is CASSEGPGSPLHF. The DNA of the CDR3 is TGTGCCAGCAGTGAGGGTCCTGGCTCACCCCTCCACTTT.

CDR3 residues: CASSTHKDGDYEQYF. In nucleotides, the CDR3 is TGTGCCAGTAGTACTCATAAGGACGGGGACTACGAGCAGTACTTC. The chain joins TRBV19 to TRBJ2-7, with a weak D call TRBD2 (5 bases). The CDR3 sequence is 15 residues long. CDR1 LNHDA and CDR2 SQIVND come from the germline V gene (reference sequence). V lost 4 bases and J lost 3, with 16 bases in between.

V gene TRBV7-9 combines with J gene TRBJ1-2; D is perhaps TRBD1 (5 bases). Trimming removed 0 bases at V and 2 bases at J, with 10 bases between. Germline V gives CDR1 SEHNR, CDR2 FQNEAQ (reference sequence). This CDR3 region has 15 residues. The CDR3 DNA reads TGTGCCAGCAGCTTAGCAAGGTCAGGGAACTATGGCTACACCTTC. This gives the protein CASSLARSGNYGYTF.

V usage is TRBV5-1 and J usage is TRBJ2-1; D is perhaps TRBD2 (7 bases). CDR3 length equals 14 residues. V was clipped by 8 bases and J by 7 bases, with 19 bases between them. CDR1 and CDR2 (germline): SGHRS, YFSETQ. The CDR3 protein is CASGREGVGNEQFF. DNA for the CDR3: TGCGCCAGTGGGAGGGAGGGGGTAGGAAATGAGCAGTTCTTC.

As DNA, the CDR3 is TGCGCCAGCAGCCAAGTCCGGACAGGGACTTTGAACACTGAAGCTTTCTTT. Its translation: CASSQVRTGTLNTEAFF. This chain links TRBV4-1 with TRBJ1-1, with 8 bases matching TRBD1. CDR1 and CDR2 from the germline V gene are MGHRA and YSYEKL. V lost 1 base, J lost 0 bases, and 7 bases stayed unmatched. The CDR3 is made up of 17 amino acids.

The chain uses TRBV5-1 and TRBJ1-5; D unclear. From germline, CDR1 is SGHRS and CDR2 YFSETQ. Trimming removed 1 base from V and 4 bases from J, with 6 bases in between. This CDR3 has 13 residues. This chain's CDR3 is CASSLTENQPQHF. CDR3 coding DNA: TGCGCCAGCAGCTTGACAGAAAATCAGCCCCAGCATTTT.

The gene calls are TRBV19 and TRBJ2-7, with TRBD1 matching over 9 bases. The CDR3 loop spans 17 amino acids. Trimming cost V 11 bases and J 6 bases; bases outside gene matches: 23. Germline loops: CDR1 LNHDA, CDR2 SQIVND (reference sequence). In DNA form, the CDR3 reads TGTGCCTCTAGGGAAGCGGGGACAGGGCCCCCTTTTCGCGAGCAGTACTTC. Translated, it gives CASREAGTGPPFREQYF.

The chain uses TRBV5-1 and TRBJ1-2, with 7 positions matching TRBD1. This CDR3 contains 17 residues. With 4 bases clipped from V and 3 bases from J, the junction kept 15 bases outside the gene matches. From germline, CDR1 is SGHRS and CDR2 YFSETQ. The CDR3 region has the DNA TGCGCCAGCAGCATGGGGGCGGTGGGACAGCGCGACTATGGCTACACCTTC. Its protein is CASSMGAVGQRDYGYTF.

This rearrangement joins TRBV4-2 to TRBJ2-3; 11 nucleotides agree with TRBD2. The V segment lost 1 base and the J segment 2 bases; nucleotides outside the gene matches: 5. Germline CDR1 reads LGHNA; CDR2 reads YNFKEQ. The CDR3 is 17 amino acids. CDR3 in DNA: TGTGCCAGCAGCCAAGGCCTTAGCGGGAGGGACACAGATACGCAGTATTTT. Translated: CASSQGLSGRDTDTQYF.

The gene calls are TRBV2 and TRBJ2-3; 7 bases are a match to TRBD2. Germline loops: CDR1 SNHLY, CDR2 FYNNEI. Trimming took 7 bases from V and 2 from J; bases not matched to a gene: 15. CDR3 length: 17 residues. The DNA for the CDR3 is TGTGCCAGCACAAGTTTAAGGAGCGGGATCTCCACAGATACGCAGTATTTT. As protein: CASTSLRSGISTDTQYF.

The chain carries TRBV9 and TRBJ2-1, with a tentative D call TRBD1 (6 bases). Germline V gene data show CDR1 as SGDLS and CDR2 as YYNGEE. Trimming took 0 bases from V and 9 from J, leaving 13 bases between them. The CDR3 is 14 amino acids. CDR3 region: CASSVGTGLSEQFF. The CDR3 coding sequence is TGTGCCAGCAGCGTAGGAACAGGGCTGAGTGAGCAGTTCTTC.

The V and J genes are TRBV18 and TRBJ2-5; 8 bases map to TRBD2. This CDR3 contains 13 residues. Germline loops: CDR1 KGHSH, CDR2 LQKENI. Trimming removed 6 bases from V and 5 bases from J; junction bases left unmatched: 5. CDR3 nucleotide sequence: TGTGCCAGCTCGCGGGGGGCGCTTGAGACCCAGTACTTC. As protein: CASSRGALETQYF.

This clone has a single count. V is TRBV7-9 and J is TRBJ1-2; D gene ambiguous. Trimming shortened V by 2 bases and J by 8 bases, and 18 bases separated the two germline ends. In germline, CDR1 is SEHNR, CDR2 FQNEAQ (reference sequence). This CDR3 has 15 residues. In DNA, the CDR3 is TGTGCCAGCAGCTTAAATCCCAGAGGCCTGGGGGGCTACACCTTC. As protein: CASSLNPRGLGGYTF.

The chain employs TRBV5-4 and TRBJ2-3, with 9 bases lining up with TRBD2. CDR1 and CDR2 from the germline V gene are SGHNT and YYREEE (reference sequence). CDR3 length equals 16 residues. Germline trimming cut 0 bases from V and 2 bases from J; bases unmatched to any gene: 4. The CDR3 DNA is TGTGCCAGCAGCTTGGGACTAGCGGAAAACACAGATACGCAGTATTTT. Translated: CASSLGLAENTDTQYF.

This chain uses TRBV6-6 with TRBJ2-7; 11 nucleotides align to TRBD2. CDR3 length equals 14 residues. Losses at the gene ends were 3 bases for V and 7 bases for J; bases not matched to a gene: 5. CDR1 and CDR2 (germline): MNHNY, SVGAGI (reference sequence). CDR3 bases: TGTGCCAGCAGTTATAGCGGGAGGGCCGGAGAGCAGTACTTC. Amino acids: CASSYSGRAGEQYF.

The rearrangement joins TRBV5-1 to TRBJ2-2; possible D gene TRBD2, 6 bases. Trimming took 4 bases from V and 7 from J, leaving 14 bases between them. This CDR3 spans 14 amino acids. CDR1 and CDR2 from the germline V gene are SGHRS and YFSETQ. In DNA form, the CDR3 reads TGCGCCAGCAGCCCACCTAGCGTGGGCGGGGAGCTGTTTTTT. Translating gives CASSPPSVGGELFF. The variable domain in full, completed from reference TRBV5-1 and TRBJ2-2, reads KAGVTQTPRYLIKTRGQQVTLSCSPISGHRSVSWYQQTPGQGLQFLFEYFSETQRNKGNFPGRFSGRQFSNSRSEMNVSTLELGDSALYLCASSPPSVGGELFFGEGSRLTVL.

Here the CDR3 DNA reads TGTGCCAGCAGTGAAGGTCCTAGCGGGTTGGAGACCCAGTACTTC. Amino acids: CASSEGPSGLETQYF. This chain connects TRBV6-1 to TRBJ2-5; 8 nucleotides match TRBD2. This CDR3 spans 15 amino acids. Germline lookup yields CDR1 MNHNS and CDR2 SASEGT. V gave up 1 base and J gave up 5 bases; unmatched junction bases: 6.

The J gene is TRBJ2-5, the V gene TRBV5-1; weak D call: TRBD2 (7 bases). The CDR3 is 16 amino acids. Germline CDR1 and CDR2: SGHRS and YFSETQ. V was clipped by 3 bases and J by 4 bases, with 19 bases between them. CDR3 nucleotide sequence: TGCGCCAGCAGCTCCACGAGGGGGGGAGGTGGAGAGACCCAGTACTTC. Translation: CASSSTRGGGGETQYF.

The rearrangement uses TRBV19 and TRBJ2-1; 7 bases map to TRBD2. The J segment lost 5 bases and the V segment lost 1 base, leaving 5 bases of the junction unmatched. CDR3 length equals 15 residues. Per the germline V gene, CDR1 is LNHDA and CDR2 is SQIVND (reference sequence). This CDR3 is CASSIVLATNNEQFF. The CDR3 nucleotides read TGTGCCAGTAGTATAGTACTAGCGACCAACAATGAGCAGTTCTTC.

A word on this clone: The sample carries other DNA sequences with the same CDR3. The rearrangement uses TRBV5-4 and TRBJ2-7; D not resolved. The germline V gene has CDR1 SGHNT and CDR2 YYREEE (reference sequence). The V end was cut by 0 bases, the J end by 4 bases, with 8 bases between. This CDR3 region has 13 residues. CDR3 region: CASSLVGSYEQYF. The DNA for the CDR3 is TGTGCCAGCAGCTTGGTGGGTTCATACGAGCAGTACTTC.

V and J are TRBV5-1 and TRBJ1-5, with 8 positions matching TRBD1. The V gene end was trimmed by 1 base and the J gene end by 5 bases; junction bases not matched to a gene: 2. Germline lookup yields CDR1 SGHRS and CDR2 YFSETQ. This CDR3 has 14 amino acids. CDR3 bases: TGCGCCAGCAGCTTGTTGACAGGGGATCAGCCCCAGCATTTT. It codes for CASSLLTGDQPQHF.

A remark on this clone: This specimen includes other DNA sequences encoding the same CDR3. J is TRBJ1-2 and V is TRBV6-5; 10 nucleotides line up with TRBD1. CDR3 size: 13 residues. Looked up from germline, CDR1 is MNHEY and CDR2 is SVGAGI. With 5 bases clipped from V and 7 bases from J, the junction kept 4 bases outside the gene matches. CDR3 residues: CASSLRTGGGYTF. In nucleotides, the CDR3 is TGTGCCAGCAGTCTCCGGACAGGGGGTGGCTACACCTTC.

This clone was counted a few times. The V and J genes are TRBV2 and TRBJ2-4, with D possibly matching TRBD2 (6 bases). Germline assignment: CDR1 SNHLY and CDR2 FYNNEI. Trimming took off 6 bases at V and 4 bases at J, with 22 bases between the two ends. The CDR3 loop spans 17 amino acids. The DNA of the CDR3 is TGTGCCAGCAGCCAATCCGGGGCGGGACCACTAAAAAACATTCAGTACTTC. Its translation: CASSQSGAGPLKNIQYF. The variable domain in full, completed from reference TRBV2 and TRBJ2-4, reads EPEVTQTPSHQVTQMGQEVILRCVPISNHLYFYWYRQILGQKVEFLVSFYNNEISEKSEIFDDQFSVERPDGSNFTLKIRSTKLEDSAMYFCASSQSGAGPLKNIQYFGAGTRLSVL.

The J gene is TRBJ2-7, the V gene TRBV11-2, with a weak D call TRBD2 (7 bases). The germline V gene has CDR1 SGHAT and CDR2 FQNNGV. The CDR3 contains 12 residues. V lost 5 bases to trimming and J lost 6 bases, with 11 bases between them. CDR3 DNA: TGTGCCAGCAGCCCGGGGGGCCCCGAGCAGTACTTC. Its translation is CASSPGGPEQYF.

This clone was picked up one time. CDR3 DNA sequence: TGTGCCAGCAGACAGGGGGTCGGTGCGTCAATCTCCTACGAGCAGTACTTC. The encoded protein is CASRQGVGASISYEQYF. This chain uses TRBV6-4 with TRBJ2-7, with 8 positions matching TRBD1. Per germline, CDR1 MRHNA and CDR2 SNTAGT. V was clipped by 6 bases and J by 0 bases; unmatched bases: 13. This CDR3 has 17 amino acids.